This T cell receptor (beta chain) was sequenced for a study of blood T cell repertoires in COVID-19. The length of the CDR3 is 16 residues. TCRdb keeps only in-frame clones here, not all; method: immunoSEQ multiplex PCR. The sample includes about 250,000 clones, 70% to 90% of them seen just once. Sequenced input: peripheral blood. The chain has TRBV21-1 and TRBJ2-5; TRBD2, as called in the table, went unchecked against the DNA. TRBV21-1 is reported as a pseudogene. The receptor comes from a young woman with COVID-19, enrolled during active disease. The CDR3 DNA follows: TGTGCCAGCAGCTCTTCAGGATCGCGGGGGGACGAGACCCAGTACTTC. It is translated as CASSSSGSRGDETQYF.